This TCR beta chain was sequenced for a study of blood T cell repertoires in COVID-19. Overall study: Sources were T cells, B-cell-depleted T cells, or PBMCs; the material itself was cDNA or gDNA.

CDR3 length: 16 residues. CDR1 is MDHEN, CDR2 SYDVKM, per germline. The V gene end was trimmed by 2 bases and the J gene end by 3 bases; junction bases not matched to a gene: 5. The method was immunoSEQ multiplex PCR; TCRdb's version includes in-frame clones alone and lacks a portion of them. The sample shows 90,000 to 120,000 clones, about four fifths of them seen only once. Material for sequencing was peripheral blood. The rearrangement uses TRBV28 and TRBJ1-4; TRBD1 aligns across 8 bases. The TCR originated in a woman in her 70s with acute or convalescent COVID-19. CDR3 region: CASSLQGAVANEKLFF. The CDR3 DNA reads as TGTGCCAGCAGTTTACAGGGGGCTGTCGCTAATGAAAAACTGTTTTTT. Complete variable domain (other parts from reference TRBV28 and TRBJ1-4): DVKVTQSSRYLVKRTGEKVFLECVQDMDHENMFWYRQDPGLGLRLIYFSYDVKMKEKGDIPEGYSVSREKKERFSLILESASTNQTSMYLCASSLQGAVANEKLFFGSGTQLSVL.